The present T cell receptor (beta chain) was sequenced within a study of cytomegalovirus exposure and HLA in healthy donors. General observations from the study: Within an earlier analysis, most TCR beta V segments proved productive either about 90% or about 30% of the time. A later analysis linked a missense variant in DCLRE1C to the trimming of TCR beta V and J genes.

The length of the CDR3 is 15 residues. With 2 bases removed from V and 0 bases from J, the gap between germline ends came to 8 bases. Germline CDR1 MNHEY, CDR2 SVGAGI. The primer mix had 60 Vbeta and 13 Jbeta primers. Profiling relied on immunoSEQ multiplex PCR, and the TCRdb table lists in-frame clones only, not all of them. There are 100,000 to 150,000 clones in the sample; 60% to 80% occur only once, and about 3% lies in the top ten. This clone was observed a handful of times. No antigen is known for it. The sequencing input was PBMCs. The clonotype originates from a woman aged 55-70 years in good health and CMV-seropositive. The chain employs TRBV6-5 and TRBJ2-1; no firm D call. CDR3 bases: TGTGCCAGCAGTTACGAGCTAAACTCCTACAATGAGCAGTTCTTC. This codes for CASSYELNSYNEQFF.